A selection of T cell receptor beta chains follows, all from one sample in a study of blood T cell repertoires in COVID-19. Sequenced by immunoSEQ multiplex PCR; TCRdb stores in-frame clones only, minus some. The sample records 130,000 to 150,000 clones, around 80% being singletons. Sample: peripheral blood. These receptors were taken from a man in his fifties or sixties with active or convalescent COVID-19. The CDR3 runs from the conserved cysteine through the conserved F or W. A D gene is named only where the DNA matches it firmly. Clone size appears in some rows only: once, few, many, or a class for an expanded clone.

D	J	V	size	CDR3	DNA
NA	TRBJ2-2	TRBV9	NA	CASSVGLADGELFF	TGTGCCAGCAGCGTAGGATTAGCTGACGGGGAGCTGTTTTTT
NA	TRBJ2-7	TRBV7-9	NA	CASSLEYYEQYF	TGTGCCAGCAGCTTAGAATACTACGAGCAGTACTTC
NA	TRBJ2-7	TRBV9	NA	CASSVLASNEQYF	TGTGCCAGCAGCGTATTAGCTTCGAACGAGCAGTACTTC
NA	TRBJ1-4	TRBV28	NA	CASTLREKLFF	TGTGCCAGCACCCTGCGGGAAAAACTGTTTTTT
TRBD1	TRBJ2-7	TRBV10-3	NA	CAISESTGGFYEQYF	TGTGCCATCAGTGAGTCGACAGGGGGTTTCTACGAGCAGTACTTC
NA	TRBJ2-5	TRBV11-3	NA	CASSFGGNRETQYF	TGTGCCAGCAGCTTCGGCGGAAACAGGGAGACCCAGTACTTC
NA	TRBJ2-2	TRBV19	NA	CASNIDSSNTGELFF	TGTGCCTCAAACATTGACAGTTCGAACACCGGGGAGCTGTTTTTT
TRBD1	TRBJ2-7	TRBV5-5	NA	CASSWGTAYEQYF	TGTGCCAGCAGCTGGGGGACAGCCTACGAGCAGTACTTC
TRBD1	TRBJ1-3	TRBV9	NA	CASSVGRQGGDTIYF	TGTGCCAGCAGCGTAGGACGACAGGGCGGAGACACCATATATTTT
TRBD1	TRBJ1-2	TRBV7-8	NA	CASSLKQGAVYGYTF	TGTGCCAGCAGCTTAAAACAGGGGGCGGTCTATGGCTACACCTTC
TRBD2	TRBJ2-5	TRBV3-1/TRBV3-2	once	CASSQEGGRGGTQYF	TGTGCCAGCAGCCAAGAGGGGGGCCGGGGGGGGACCCAGTACTTC
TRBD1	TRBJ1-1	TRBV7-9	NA	CASSGDRAHTEAFF	TGTGCCAGCAGCGGCGACAGGGCCCACACTGAAGCTTTCTTT
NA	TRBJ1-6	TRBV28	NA	CASSENSYNSPLHF	TGTGCCAGCAGCGAGAACTCCTATAATTCACCCCTCCACTTT
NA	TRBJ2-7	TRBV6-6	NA	CASSYGSGYEQYF	TGTGCCAGCAGTTATGGTAGCGGCTACGAGCAGTACTTC
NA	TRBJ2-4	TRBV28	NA	CASRYSRVSKNIQYF	TGTGCCAGCAGGTATTCCCGGGTTAGCAAAAACATTCAGTACTTC
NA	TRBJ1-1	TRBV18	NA	CASSPSGVRKAFF	TGTGCCAGCTCACCATCGGGGGTGCGGAAAGCTTTCTTT
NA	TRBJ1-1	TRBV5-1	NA	CASSDRMNTEAFF	TGCGCCAGCAGCGACAGAATGAACACTGAAGCTTTCTTT
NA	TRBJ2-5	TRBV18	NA	CASSRFLGEETQYF	TGTGCCAGCTCACGATTTTTAGGGGAAGAGACCCAGTACTTC
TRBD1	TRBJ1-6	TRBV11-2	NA	CASSYTGTARNSPLHF	TGTGCCAGCAGCTACACTGGGACAGCCAGAAATTCACCCCTCCACTTT
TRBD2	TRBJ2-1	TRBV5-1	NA	CASSLGRGGRNEQFF	TGCGCCAGCAGCTTGGGCCGGGGCGGGAGGAATGAGCAGTTCTTC
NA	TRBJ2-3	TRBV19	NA	CASSIGGVIQDTQYF	TGTGCCAGTAGTATAGGGGGGGTGATTCAAGATACGCAGTATTTT
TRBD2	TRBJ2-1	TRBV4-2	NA	CASSQVLAGRGYNEQFF	TGTGCCAGCAGCCAAGTCCTAGCGGGAAGAGGCTACAATGAGCAGTTCTTC
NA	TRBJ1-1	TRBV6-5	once	CASSSGHRNTEAFF	TGTGCCAGCAGTTCGGGACACCGGAACACTGAAGCTTTCTTT
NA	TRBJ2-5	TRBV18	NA	CASSHGTTLRETQYF	TGTGCCAGCTCACACGGGACAACCCTTAGGGAGACCCAGTACTTC
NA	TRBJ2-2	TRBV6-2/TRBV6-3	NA	CASSRTVRGTGELFF	TGTGCCAGCAGTCGGACAGTTCGGGGCACCGGGGAGCTGTTTTTT
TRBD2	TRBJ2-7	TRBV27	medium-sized	CASSSPGLSYEQYF	TGTGCCAGCAGTTCCCCGGGACTATCCTACGAGCAGTACTTC
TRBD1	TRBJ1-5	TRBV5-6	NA	CASSPQGGRPQHF	TGTGCCAGCAGTCCACAGGGGGGGCGACCCCAGCATTTT
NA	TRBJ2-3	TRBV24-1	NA	CATSDFNEGDTQYF	TGTGCCACCAGTGATTTTAACGAGGGAGATACGCAGTATTTT
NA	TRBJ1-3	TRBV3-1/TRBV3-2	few	CASSQDRRGRGNTIYF	TGTGCCAGCAGCCAAGATCGGCGGGGGAGGGGAAACACCATATATTTT